The T cell receptor beta chain under discussion was sequenced for a study of T-cell memory formation after mild COVID-19. Background on the study: TCR clusters showed largely donor specificity. Study results and limitations: SARS-CoV-2 specificity of second-wave clones peaking day 37 was unconfirmed. Certain responding clones were present in pre-infection memory, suggesting participation of cross-reactive memory. Contracting clones from day 15 to 85 had balanced CD4/CD8; later expanders favoured CD4+.

Each CDR3 protein gets one entry after TCRdb re-called the 5' RACE reads with MiXCR. In the table there are some 200,000 distinct CDR3 sequences, about 9.2% of which are singletons. On this clonotype itself: As yet, its antigen is unknown.

The source is a man in his late teens or twenties who had mild COVID-19 (a few samples of this study predate the infection). Cell type and time point are not known. The sample taken for sequencing was PBMCs or a T cell subset sorted from them (not recorded which).

The CDR3 spells CASTPGRDYGYTF. DNA for the CDR3: TGTGCCAGCACCCCAGGACGGGACTATGGCTACACCTTC. The chain uses TRBV6-5 and TRBJ1-2; D ambiguous. The germline V gene encodes CDR1 MNHEY and CDR2 SVGAGI. This CDR3 contains 13 residues. Trimming took off 7 bases at V and 3 bases at J, with 12 bases between the two ends.